Listed here are 27 T cell receptor beta chains from one sample, sequenced in a study of cytomegalovirus exposure and HLA in healthy donors. Primers for the PCR totalled 60 Vbeta and 13 Jbeta. Assay: immunoSEQ multiplex PCR; the TCRdb copy retains only in-frame clones and omits some. The sample records about 60,000 clones, about 80% being singletons. Sequencing was done on a sample of PBMCs. The receptors stem from a woman between 35 and 50 years old in good health and CMV-seropositive.

The chain employs TRBV2 and TRBJ1-1; D not resolved. V lost 0 bases to trimming and J lost 4 bases, with 9 bases between them. This CDR3 spans 14 amino acids. CDR1 and CDR2 from the germline V gene are SNHLY and FYNNEI. The CDR3 loop reads CASSEARSGTEAFF. CDR3 bases: TGTGCCAGCAGTGAAGCGCGATCGGGCACTGAAGCTTTCTTT.

The chain recombines TRBV15 with TRBJ1-2, with TRBD1 matching over 8 bases. The CDR3 contains 18 residues. The germline V gene has CDR1 LNHNV and CDR2 YYDKDF (reference sequence). V was pared by 3 bases and J by 3 bases, with 15 bases of the junction left unmatched. The CDR3 DNA sequence: TGTGCCACCAGCAGGGTTTTCGGACAGGGCACGACGGACTATGGCTACACCTTC. This translates into CATSRVFGQGTTDYGYTF.

The V and J genes are TRBV6-1 and TRBJ1-1, with D possibly TRBD1 on 5 matching bases. V lost 7 bases, J lost 7 bases, and 13 bases lay in between. Germline V gives CDR1 MNHNS, CDR2 SASEGT. The CDR3 has 12 residues. CDR3 DNA: TGTGCCAGCATCAACTGGACATTTGAAGCTTTCTTT. Amino acids: CASINWTFEAFF.

CDR3 loop: CASRGTGSETQYF. The CDR3, as DNA: TGTGCCAGCAGAGGGACAGGGTCGGAGACCCAGTACTTC. The J gene is TRBJ2-5, the V gene TRBV6-1; 9 bases match TRBD1. Germline loops: CDR1 MNHNS, CDR2 SASEGT. V lost 6 bases and J lost 5; bases outside the gene matches: 4. The CDR3 runs to 13 residues.

The J gene is TRBJ2-5, the V gene TRBV7-2, with no clear D. The V end was cut by 4 bases, the J end by 1 base, with 10 bases between. The germline V gene has CDR1 SGHTA and CDR2 FQGNSA. CDR3 length equals 14 residues. The DNA of the CDR3 is TGTGCCAGCAGCTCCGCGGTCGGCCAAGAGACCCAGTACTTC. Its translation: CASSSAVGQETQYF.

In this sample, this clone turned up a few times. This chain connects TRBV27 to TRBJ2-2; no definite D call. The germline V and J ends were trimmed by 3 bases and 4 bases, with 3 bases remaining between them. The CDR3 totals 12 residues. In germline, CDR1 is MNHEY, CDR2 SMNVEV (reference sequence). The CDR3 nucleotides are TGTGCCAGCAGTTTTATCACCGGGGAGCTGTTTTTT. As protein: CASSFITGELFF.

V gene TRBV6-5 combines with J gene TRBJ1-2; 9 nucleotides agree with TRBD1. The CDR3 runs 15 residues. Germline V lookup: CDR1 MNHEY, CDR2 SVGAGI. V dropped 6 bases and J dropped 4; count of bases not matched to a gene: 9. DNA for the CDR3: TGTGCCAGCAGACCAGGGACAGGGAAACTCTATGGCTACACCTTC. Translating it yields CASRPGTGKLYGYTF.

The V and J genes are TRBV5-6 and TRBJ2-5; perhaps TRBD1 as D (6 bases). The J call is uncertain, as TRBJ2-7 better fits the DNA end. The CDR3 runs 15 residues. Germline V gene sequence: CDR1 SGHDT, CDR2 YYEEEE. The CDR3 here is CASSLDGTFGYEQYF. CDR3 sequence (DNA): TGTGCCAGCAGCTTGGACGGGACATTTGGCTACGAGCAGTACTTC.

This clone was counted a single time. This rearrangement joins TRBV6-1 to TRBJ1-4; tentatively, D is TRBD1 (5 bases). Germline-derived CDR1 and CDR2 are MNHNS and SASEGT. The CDR3 is 16 amino acids. Trimming removed 3 bases at V and 5 bases at J, with 16 bases between. This CDR3 is CASSDRASARNEKLFF. In DNA, the CDR3 is TGTGCCAGCAGTGACAGGGCCAGTGCACGGAATGAAAAACTGTTTTTT.

The genes are TRBV5-5 and TRBJ1-4, with D perhaps matching TRBD1 (5 bases). Germline CDR1 SGHKS, CDR2 YYEKEE (reference sequence). Trimming removed 1 base at V and 8 bases at J, with 21 bases between. The CDR3 runs 17 residues. In nucleotides, the CDR3 is TGTGCCAGCAGCTTGTCCGGGGGTTCAACGGTTAGGGAAAAACTGTTTTTT. Translating it yields CASSLSGGSTVREKLFF.

J is TRBJ1-1 and V is TRBV5-1, with 7 bases that match TRBD1. After removal of 1 base from V and 4 bases from J, the junction contained 4 bases not matched to a gene. The CDR3 has 14 residues. From germline, CDR1 is SGHRS and CDR2 YFSETQ. The CDR3 protein is CASSLSAGGTEAFF. CDR3 bases: TGCGCCAGCAGCTTGTCGGCAGGGGGCACTGAAGCTTTCTTT.

This clone was seen more than once but under ten times. V and J are TRBV7-2 and TRBJ2-5; 7 nucleotides match TRBD1. This CDR3 contains 15 residues. With V trimmed by 0 bases and J by 3 bases, 4 bases remained unmatched. Germline V gene sequence: CDR1 SGHTA, CDR2 FQGNSA. Written as DNA, the CDR3 is TGTGCCAGCAGCTTAGCGGGGACAGCAAAAGAGACCCAGTACTTC. Its translation is CASSLAGTAKETQYF.

The chain has TRBV25-1 and TRBJ2-7, with 10 positions matching TRBD1. CDR1 and CDR2 from the germline V gene are MGHDK and SYGVNS. Trimming took 8 bases from V and 2 from J; bases not matched to a gene: 6. The CDR3 consists of 14 residues. CDR3 in DNA: TGTGCCAGCGGCCGGACAGGGGGTGCCTACGAGCAGTACTTC. The encoded protein is CASGRTGGAYEQYF.

CDR3 DNA sequence: TGCGCCAGCAGCCGCGGCTGGGGGGGGCAAGAGACCCAGTACTTC. Its translation is CASSRGWGGQETQYF. The chain joins TRBV4-1 to TRBJ2-5, with 7 nucleotides matching TRBD2. The CDR3 length is 15 residues. Germline CDR1 MGHRA, CDR2 YSYEKL. V was clipped by 4 bases and J by 2 bases; unmatched bases: 7.

V usage is TRBV5-1 and J usage is TRBJ2-2; 7 bases are a match to TRBD1. This CDR3 spans 15 amino acids. Trimming at V came to 4 bases and at J to 0 bases, leaving 3 bases not matched to a gene. Germline assignment: CDR1 SGHRS and CDR2 YFSETQ. The CDR3 DNA is TGCGCCAGCAGCAGGGGACAGCCGAACACCGGGGAGCTGTTTTTT. The encoded protein is CASSRGQPNTGELFF.

This clone showed up just a few times. J is TRBJ1-2 and V is TRBV30, with 8 bases identical to TRBD1. J gave up 7 bases and V 5 bases, and 9 bases lay outside the gene matches. The germline gives CDR1 GTSNPN, CDR2 SVGIG (reference sequence). The CDR3 is made up of 13 amino acids. CDR3 sequence: CAWGRDRPRGYTF. CDR3 nucleotide sequence: TGTGCCTGGGGCCGGGACAGGCCCCGTGGCTACACCTTC.

The chain is built from TRBV6-1 and TRBJ1-2; tentatively, D is TRBD1 (5 bases). V dropped 4 bases and J dropped 4 bases, with 16 bases sitting between them. The CDR3 covers 15 residues. Germline V gene sequence: CDR1 MNHNS, CDR2 SASEGT. DNA for the CDR3: TGTGCCAGCAGTGTATGGGGCGAGGATCTCTATGGCTACACCTTC. It translates to CASSVWGEDLYGYTF.

The chain has TRBV19 and TRBJ2-7; D may be TRBD2 (6 bases). Germline V CDR1 and CDR2: LNHDA, SQIVND (reference sequence). The CDR3 sequence is 15 residues long. V was trimmed by 6 bases and J by 0 bases, leaving 15 bases between them. The CDR3 loop reads CASRAGGEVSYEQYF. The CDR3 coding sequence is TGTGCCAGTAGGGCCGGCGGGGAGGTCTCCTACGAGCAGTACTTC.

The genes are TRBV2 and TRBJ1-1; no reliable D call. Trimming cost V 8 bases and J 0 bases, with 10 bases left between them. Germline lookup yields CDR1 SNHLY and CDR2 FYNNEI. This CDR3 region has 13 residues. CDR3 loop: CASLRELNTEAFF. The CDR3 DNA sequence: TGTGCCAGCCTGAGGGAATTGAACACTGAAGCTTTCTTT.

This clone has more than one count but fewer than ten. The chain combines TRBV2 with TRBJ1-5; D is unclear. Trimming stripped 6 bases from V and 4 bases from J, with 16 bases between. CDR3 size: 15 residues. CDR1 and CDR2 from the germline V gene are SNHLY and FYNNEI. The CDR3: CASSGGGSVNQPQHF. The CDR3 region has the DNA TGTGCCAGCAGCGGAGGAGGGAGTGTTAATCAGCCCCAGCATTTT.

The chain recombines TRBV5-4 with TRBJ2-1, with 9 bases that match TRBD2. V lost 1 base and J lost 8; bases outside the gene matches: 10. From germline, CDR1 is SGHNT and CDR2 YYREEE (reference sequence). The CDR3 runs to 16 residues. In DNA, the CDR3 is TGTGCCAGCAGCTTGAAGGTAGCGGGGGACATGGATGAGCAGTTCTTC. Amino acids: CASSLKVAGDMDEQFF.

The rearrangement links TRBV11-2 to TRBJ2-6; TRBD1 matches at 8 bases. The CDR3 is made up of 17 amino acids. V lost 5 bases to trimming and J lost 0 bases; unmatched junction nucleotides: 6. In germline, CDR1 is SGHAT, CDR2 FQNNGV. CDR3 amino acids: CASSMTGASSGANVLTF. CDR3 sequence (DNA): TGTGCCAGCAGCATGACAGGGGCAAGCTCTGGGGCCAACGTCCTGACTTTC.

The chain is built from TRBV5-4 and TRBJ2-2, with 8 bases identical to TRBD1. In germline, CDR1 is SGHNT, CDR2 YYREEE (reference sequence). Trimming removed 4 bases from V and 1 base from J; junction bases left unmatched: 3. The CDR3 has 15 amino acids. DNA for the CDR3: TGTGCCAGCAGCCAGGGGACAGGGAACACCGGGGAGCTGTTTTTT. Translation gives CASSQGTGNTGELFF. Looking up the rest from reference TRBV5-4 and TRBJ2-2 gives the full variable domain: ETGVTQSPTHLIKTRGQQVTLRCSSQSGHNTVSWYQQALGQGPQFIFQYYREEENGRGNFPPRFSGLQFPNYSSELNVNALELDDSALYLCASSQGTGNTGELFFGEGSRLTVL.

The chain is built from TRBV19 and TRBJ1-2; D possibly corresponds to TRBD1 (6 bases). This CDR3 contains 13 residues. The germline gives CDR1 LNHDA, CDR2 SQIVND (reference sequence). The ends were cut back, 4 bases at V and 4 bases at J, with 10 bases in the middle. The CDR3 DNA is TGTGCCAGTAGTAGACAGGTCTTCTATGGCTACACCTTC. Protein product: CASSRQVFYGYTF.

The CDR3 reads CSVVLQAGANVLTF. The CDR3 DNA reads as TGCAGCGTTGTATTACAGGCTGGGGCCAACGTCCTGACTTTC. The chain is built from TRBV29-1 and TRBJ2-6; D possibly corresponds to TRBD1 (5 bases). Trimming took off 4 bases at V and 2 bases at J, with 9 bases between the two ends. Germline V CDR1 and CDR2: SQVTM, ANQGSEA. The CDR3 sequence is 14 residues long.

J is TRBJ1-2 and V is TRBV10-1; D is unclear. The germline V gene encodes CDR1 WNHNN and CDR2 SYGVQD (reference sequence). V was clipped by 2 bases and J by 3 bases, with 10 bases between them. The CDR3 covers 14 residues. The CDR3 DNA follows: TGCGCCAGCAGTGAGATCAGCGCCCACTATGGCTACACCTTC. It codes for CASSEISAHYGYTF.

The chain uses TRBV7-9 and TRBJ1-2; D call uncertain. The CDR3 has 16 residues. V was trimmed by 5 bases and J by 4 bases, leaving 20 bases between them. In germline, CDR1 is SEHNR, CDR2 FQNEAQ (reference sequence). CDR3: CASSHIWTAEGYGYTF. CDR3 DNA: TGTGCCAGCAGCCACATTTGGACCGCAGAGGGCTATGGCTACACCTTC.